Given below is one T cell receptor beta chain in context. Its antigen remains unidentified. The data belong to a study of cytomegalovirus exposure and HLA in healthy donors. The CDR3 length is 16 residues. Germline CDR1 and CDR2: MNHEY and SMNVEV (reference sequence). V lost 1 base and J lost 7; bases outside the gene matches: 6. Use of 60 Vbeta and 13 Jbeta primers characterized the PCR. This table comes from immunoSEQ multiplex PCR, and its TCRdb copy is limited to in-frame clones, with some not included. The sample includes 85,000 to 100,000 clones, around 84% of them seen just once. Whole-study results and caveats: Sequencing likely generated an artifact that appeared as a cluster of highly shared sequence variants. No immune exposure information besides CMV serostatus was available. Later work associated more than 15,000 TCR beta sequences with HLA alleles at 0.05 false discovery rate. Specific recognition of CMV antigens was confirmed in vitro for a few chains (all CMV-associated).

This chain connects TRBV27 to TRBJ2-1; 11 bases align to TRBD2. The TCR sequence derives from a middle-aged woman in good health and CMV-seropositive. The sequencing sample was made of PBMCs. CDR3 bases: TGTGCCAGCAGTTTATTAGTAGCGGGAGGGAAAAATGAGCAGTTCTTC. Translation gives CASSLLVAGGKNEQFF.